The clone carrying this TCR beta chain appeared many times. Its cognate antigen is unknown. This record belongs to a study of molecular identifiers for immune sequencing clone quantification. The length of the CDR3 is 13 residues. The V end lost 1 base, the J end lost 9 bases, and 10 bases lay between the germline ends. Germline CDR1 and CDR2: SEHNR and FQNEAQ (reference sequence). Sorted cells numbering about 20,000 to 1,000,000, with 10%, 30% or 50% RNA, yielded the naive CD8 libraries. Study-wide findings and caveats: Molecules of identical TCR sharing a barcode could underestimate highly expanded clone sizes.

TCR libraries were built in bulk with a published protocol and specific TCR primers. From the PCR reads, TCRdb called clonotypes with MiXCR, one entry per CDR3 protein. The sample records under 650,000 distinct CDR3 sequences, nearly 20% being singletons. The sequence derives from a human donor in good health. Some libraries in this study had Jurkat cell RNA spiked in. V gene TRBV7-9 combines with J gene TRBJ2-4; D perhaps matches TRBD2 (5 bases). Sample: naive CD8+ T cells from blood, with Jurkat cell RNA spiked in. Subset defined: FACS-sorted CD8+CD4-CCR7+CD45RA+ naive T cells. In DNA, the CDR3 is TGTGCCAGCAGCTTAGTAGGAGGTCCCATTCAGTACTTC. This sequence encodes CASSLVGGPIQYF.